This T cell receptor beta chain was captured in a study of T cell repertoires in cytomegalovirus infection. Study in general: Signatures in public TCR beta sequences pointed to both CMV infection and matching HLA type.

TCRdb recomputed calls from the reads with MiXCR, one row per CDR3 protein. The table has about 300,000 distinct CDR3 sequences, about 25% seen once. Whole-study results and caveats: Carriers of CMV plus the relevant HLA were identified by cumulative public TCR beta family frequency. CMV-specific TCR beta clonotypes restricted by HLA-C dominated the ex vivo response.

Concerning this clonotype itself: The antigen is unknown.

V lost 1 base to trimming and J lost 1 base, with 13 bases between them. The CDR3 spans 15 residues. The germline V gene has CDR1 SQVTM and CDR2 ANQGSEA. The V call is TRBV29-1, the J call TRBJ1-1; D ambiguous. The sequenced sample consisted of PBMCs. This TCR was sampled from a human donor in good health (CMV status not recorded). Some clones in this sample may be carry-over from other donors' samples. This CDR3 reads CSVEASEWGNTEAFF. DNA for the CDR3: TGCAGCGTTGAAGCCTCCGAATGGGGGAACACTGAAGCTTTCTTT. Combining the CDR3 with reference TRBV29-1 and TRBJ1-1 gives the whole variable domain SAVISQKPSRDICQRGTSLTIQCQVDSQVTMMFWYRQQPGQSLTLIATANQGSEATYESGFVIDKFPISRPNLTFSTLTVSNMSPEDSSIYLCSVEASEWGNTEAFFGQGTRLTVV.